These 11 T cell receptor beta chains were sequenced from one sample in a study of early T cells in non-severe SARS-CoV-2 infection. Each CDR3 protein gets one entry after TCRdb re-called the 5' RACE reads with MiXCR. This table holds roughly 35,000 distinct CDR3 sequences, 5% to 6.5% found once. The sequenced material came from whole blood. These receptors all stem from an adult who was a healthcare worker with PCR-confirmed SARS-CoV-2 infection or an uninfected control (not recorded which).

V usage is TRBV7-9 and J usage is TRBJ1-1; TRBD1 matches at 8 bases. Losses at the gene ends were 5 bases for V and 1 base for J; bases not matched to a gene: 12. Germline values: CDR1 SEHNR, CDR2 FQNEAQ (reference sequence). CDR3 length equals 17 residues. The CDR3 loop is CASSPGTGKSKNTEAFF. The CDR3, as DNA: TGTGCCAGCAGCCCCGGGACAGGAAAAAGCAAGAACACTGAAGCTTTCTTT.

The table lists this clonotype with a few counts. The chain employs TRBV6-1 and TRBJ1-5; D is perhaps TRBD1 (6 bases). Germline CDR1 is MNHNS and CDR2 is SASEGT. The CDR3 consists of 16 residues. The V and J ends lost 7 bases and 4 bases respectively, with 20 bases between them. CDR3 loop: CASTSAGGAQNQPQHF. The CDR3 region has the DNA TGTGCCAGCACCTCCGCCGGGGGGGCGCAGAATCAGCCCCAGCATTTT.

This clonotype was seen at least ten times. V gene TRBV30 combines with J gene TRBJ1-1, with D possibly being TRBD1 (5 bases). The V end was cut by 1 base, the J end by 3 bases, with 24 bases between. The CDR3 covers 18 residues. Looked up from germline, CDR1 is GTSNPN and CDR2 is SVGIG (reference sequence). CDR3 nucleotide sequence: TGTGCCTGGAGTGAAGCATACGGGACCTTCATGGGGGACACTGAAGCTTTCTTT. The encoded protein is CAWSEAYGTFMGDTEAFF.

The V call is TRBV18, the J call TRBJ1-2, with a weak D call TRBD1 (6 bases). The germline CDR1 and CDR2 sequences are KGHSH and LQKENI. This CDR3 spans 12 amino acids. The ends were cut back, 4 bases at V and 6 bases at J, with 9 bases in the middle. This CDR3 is CASSLRTDGYTF. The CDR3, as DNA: TGTGCCAGCTCACTGAGGACAGATGGCTACACCTTC.

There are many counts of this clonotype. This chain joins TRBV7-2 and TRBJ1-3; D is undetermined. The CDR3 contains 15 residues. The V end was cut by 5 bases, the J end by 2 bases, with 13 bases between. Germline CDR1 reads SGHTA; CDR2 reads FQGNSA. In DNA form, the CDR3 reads TGTGCCAGCAGCCAGTTCTCGGAGACTGGAAACACCATATATTTT. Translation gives CASSQFSETGNTIYF.

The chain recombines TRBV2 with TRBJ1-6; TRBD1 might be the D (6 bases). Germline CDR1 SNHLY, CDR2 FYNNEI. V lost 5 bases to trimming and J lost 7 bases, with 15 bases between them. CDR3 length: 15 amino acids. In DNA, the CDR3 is TGTGCCAGCAGTAGGGGACAAGTTCGGAATTCACCCCTCCACTTT. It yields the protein CASSRGQVRNSPLHF.

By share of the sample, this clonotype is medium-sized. CDR3 coding DNA: TGTGCCAGCAGCTTGGGCAGCGGGCCTTACAATGAGCAGTTCTTC. Its translation: CASSLGSGPYNEQFF. The chain couples TRBV7-6 to TRBJ2-1; TRBD2 is a possible D gene (6 bases). The CDR3 contains 15 residues. Trimming left V 3 bases short and J 4 bases short, with 13 bases between. The germline gives CDR1 SGHVS, CDR2 FNYEAQ.

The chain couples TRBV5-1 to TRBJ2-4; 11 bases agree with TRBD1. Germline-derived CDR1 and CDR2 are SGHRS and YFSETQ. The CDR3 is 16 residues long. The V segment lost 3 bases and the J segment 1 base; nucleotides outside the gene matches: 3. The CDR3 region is CASSSGQGAAKNIQYF. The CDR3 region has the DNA TGCGCCAGCAGCTCAGGACAGGGGGCGGCCAAAAACATTCAGTACTTC.

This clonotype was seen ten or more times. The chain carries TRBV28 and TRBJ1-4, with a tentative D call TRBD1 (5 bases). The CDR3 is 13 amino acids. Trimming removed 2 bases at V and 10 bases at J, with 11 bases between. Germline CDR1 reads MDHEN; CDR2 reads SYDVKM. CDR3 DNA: TGTGCCAGCAGTTTAGACGGTGGGGCAAAACTGTTTTTT. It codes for CASSLDGGAKLFF. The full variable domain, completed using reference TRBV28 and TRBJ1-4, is DVKVTQSSRYLVKRTGEKVFLECVQDMDHENMFWYRQDPGLGLRLIYFSYDVKMKEKGDIPEGYSVSREKKERFSLILESASTNQTSMYLCASSLDGGAKLFFGSGTQLSVL.

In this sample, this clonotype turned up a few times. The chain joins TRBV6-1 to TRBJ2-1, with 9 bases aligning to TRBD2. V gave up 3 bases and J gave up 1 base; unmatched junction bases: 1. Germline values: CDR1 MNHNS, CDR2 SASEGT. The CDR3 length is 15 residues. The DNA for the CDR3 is TGTGCCAGCAGTGAGCGGGAGGGATCCTACAATGAGCAGTTCTTC. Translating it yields CASSEREGSYNEQFF.

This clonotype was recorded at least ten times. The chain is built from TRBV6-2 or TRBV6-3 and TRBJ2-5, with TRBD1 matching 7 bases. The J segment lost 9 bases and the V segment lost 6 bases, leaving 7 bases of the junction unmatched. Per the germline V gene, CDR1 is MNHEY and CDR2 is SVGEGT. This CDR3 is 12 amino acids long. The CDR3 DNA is TGTGCCAGCAGCCCCTCTGACAGGGCCCAGTACTTC. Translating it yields CASSPSDRAQYF.